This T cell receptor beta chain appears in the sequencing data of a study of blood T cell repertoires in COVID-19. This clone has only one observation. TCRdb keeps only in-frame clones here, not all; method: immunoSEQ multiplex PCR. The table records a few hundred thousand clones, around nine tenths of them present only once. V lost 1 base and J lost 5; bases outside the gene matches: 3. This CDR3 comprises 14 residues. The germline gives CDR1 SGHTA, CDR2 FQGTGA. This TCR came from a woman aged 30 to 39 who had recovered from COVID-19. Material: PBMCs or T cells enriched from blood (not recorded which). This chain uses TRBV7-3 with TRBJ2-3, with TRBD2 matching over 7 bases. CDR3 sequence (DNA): TGTGCCAGCAGCTTAATGGGCGGGGGAGATACGCAGTATTTT. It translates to CASSLMGGGDTQYF.